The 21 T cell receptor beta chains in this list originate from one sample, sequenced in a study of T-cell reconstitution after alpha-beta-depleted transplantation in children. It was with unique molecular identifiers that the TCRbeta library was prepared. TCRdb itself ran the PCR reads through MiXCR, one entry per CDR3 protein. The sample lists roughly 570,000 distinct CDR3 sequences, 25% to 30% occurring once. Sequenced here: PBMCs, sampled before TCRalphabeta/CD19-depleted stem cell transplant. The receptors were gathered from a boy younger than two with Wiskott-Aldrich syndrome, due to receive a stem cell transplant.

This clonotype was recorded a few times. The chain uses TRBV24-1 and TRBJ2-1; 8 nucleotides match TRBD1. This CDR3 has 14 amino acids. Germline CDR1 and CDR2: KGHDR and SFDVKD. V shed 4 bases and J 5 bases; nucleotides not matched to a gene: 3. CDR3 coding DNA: TGTGCCACCAGTGAGGGACAGGCGCACAATGAGCAGTTCTTC. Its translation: CATSEGQAHNEQFF.

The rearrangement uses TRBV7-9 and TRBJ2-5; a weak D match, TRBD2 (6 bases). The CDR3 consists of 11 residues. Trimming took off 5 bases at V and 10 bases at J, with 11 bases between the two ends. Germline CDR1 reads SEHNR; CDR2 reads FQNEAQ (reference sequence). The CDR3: CASSPGLLQYF. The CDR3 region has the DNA TGTGCCAGCAGCCCAGGACTACTCCAGTACTTC.

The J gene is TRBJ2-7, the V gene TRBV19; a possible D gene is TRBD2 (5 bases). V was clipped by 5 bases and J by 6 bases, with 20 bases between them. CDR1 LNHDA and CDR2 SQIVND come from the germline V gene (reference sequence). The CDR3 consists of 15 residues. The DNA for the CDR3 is TGTGCCAGTAGTGATTATGACCGACACCGGGGCGAGCAGTACTTC. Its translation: CASSDYDRHRGEQYF. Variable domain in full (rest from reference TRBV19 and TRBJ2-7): DGGITQSPKYLFRKEGQNVTLSCEQNLNHDAMYWYRQDPGQGLRLIYYSQIVNDFQKGDIAEGYSVSREKKESFPLTVTSAQKNPTAFYLCASSDYDRHRGEQYFGPGTRLTVT.

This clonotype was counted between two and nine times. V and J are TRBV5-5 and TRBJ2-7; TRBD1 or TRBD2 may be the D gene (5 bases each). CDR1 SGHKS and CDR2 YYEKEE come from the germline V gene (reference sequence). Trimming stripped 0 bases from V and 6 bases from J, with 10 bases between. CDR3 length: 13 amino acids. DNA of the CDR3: TGTGCCAGCAGCTTGGCCTGGGGGTCCGAGCAGTACTTC. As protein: CASSLAWGSEQYF.

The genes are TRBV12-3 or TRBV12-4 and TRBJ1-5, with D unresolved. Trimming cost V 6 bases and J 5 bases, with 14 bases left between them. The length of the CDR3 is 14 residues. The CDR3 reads CASSLTAAHQPQHF. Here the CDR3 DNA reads TGTGCCAGCAGCCTAACAGCCGCTCATCAGCCCCAGCATTTT.

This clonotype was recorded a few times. This CDR3 reads CASSTGTGGDEQYF. The CDR3 coding sequence is TGCGCCAGCAGCACGGGGACCGGTGGGGACGAGCAGTACTTC. This chain links TRBV5-1 with TRBJ2-7, with D perhaps matching TRBD1 or TRBD2 (5 bases each). This CDR3 spans 14 amino acids. Germline CDR1 SGHRS, CDR2 YFSETQ. V was pared by 4 bases and J by 5 bases, with 16 bases between.

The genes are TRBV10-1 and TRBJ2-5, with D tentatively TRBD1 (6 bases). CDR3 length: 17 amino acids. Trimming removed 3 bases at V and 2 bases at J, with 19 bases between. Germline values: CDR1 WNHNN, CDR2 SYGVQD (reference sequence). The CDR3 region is CASSDGARGFGQETQYF. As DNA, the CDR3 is TGCGCCAGCAGTGATGGAGCGAGGGGGTTTGGTCAAGAGACCCAGTACTTC.

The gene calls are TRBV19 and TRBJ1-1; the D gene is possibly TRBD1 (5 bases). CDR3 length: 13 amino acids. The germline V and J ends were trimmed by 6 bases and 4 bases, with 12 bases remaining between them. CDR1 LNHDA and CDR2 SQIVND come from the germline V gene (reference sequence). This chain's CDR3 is CASRGTVGTEAFF. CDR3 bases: TGTGCCAGTAGAGGGACTGTGGGCACTGAAGCTTTCTTT. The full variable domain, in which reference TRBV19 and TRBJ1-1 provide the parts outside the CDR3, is DGGITQSPKYLFRKEGQNVTLSCEQNLNHDAMYWYRQDPGQGLRLIYYSQIVNDFQKGDIAEGYSVSREKKESFPLTVTSAQKNPTAFYLCASRGTVGTEAFFGQGTRLTVV.

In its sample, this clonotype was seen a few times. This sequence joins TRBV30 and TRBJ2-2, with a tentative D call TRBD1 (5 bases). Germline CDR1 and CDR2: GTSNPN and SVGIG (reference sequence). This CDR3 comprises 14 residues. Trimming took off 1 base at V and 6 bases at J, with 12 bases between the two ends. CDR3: CAWSAGLSAGELFF. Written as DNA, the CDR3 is TGTGCCTGGAGTGCAGGGCTCTCGGCCGGGGAGCTGTTTTTT. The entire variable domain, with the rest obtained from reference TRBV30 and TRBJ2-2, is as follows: SQTIHQWPATLVQPVGSPLSLECTVEGTSNPNLYWYRQAAGRGLQLLFYSVGIGQISSEVPQNLSASRPQDRQFILSSKKLLLSDSGFYLCAWSAGLSAGELFFGEGSRLTVL.

In nucleotides, the CDR3 is TGCAGTGCTAAATCGACTAGCGGGAGGGGAAGCTACAATGAGCAGTTCTTC. Translated: CSAKSTSGRGSYNEQFF. V usage is TRBV20-1 and J usage is TRBJ2-1, with 14 bases matching TRBD2. This CDR3 contains 17 residues. Looked up from germline, CDR1 is DFQATT and CDR2 is SNEGSKA (reference sequence). The V and J ends lost 4 bases and 3 bases, in that order; junction bases with no gene match: 8.

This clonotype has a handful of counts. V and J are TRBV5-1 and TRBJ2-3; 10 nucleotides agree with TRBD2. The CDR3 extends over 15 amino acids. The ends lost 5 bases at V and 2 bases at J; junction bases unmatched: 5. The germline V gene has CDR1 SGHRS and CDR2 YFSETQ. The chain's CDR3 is CASRPSGRDTDTQYF. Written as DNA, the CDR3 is TGCGCCAGCAGACCGAGCGGGAGGGACACAGATACGCAGTATTTT.

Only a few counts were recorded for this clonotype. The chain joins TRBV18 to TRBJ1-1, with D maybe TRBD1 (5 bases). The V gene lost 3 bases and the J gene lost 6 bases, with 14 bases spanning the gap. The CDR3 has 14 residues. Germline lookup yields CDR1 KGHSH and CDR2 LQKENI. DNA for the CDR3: TGTGCCAGCTCACCGACCCTAGGGGAATCTGAAGCTTTCTTT. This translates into CASSPTLGESEAFF.

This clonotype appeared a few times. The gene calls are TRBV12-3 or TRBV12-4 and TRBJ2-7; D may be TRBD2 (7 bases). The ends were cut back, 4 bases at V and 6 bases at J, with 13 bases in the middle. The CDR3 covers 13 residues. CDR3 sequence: CASSSIGGGEQYF. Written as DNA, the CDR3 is TGTGCCAGCAGTTCCATAGGGGGGGGCGAGCAGTACTTC.

The CDR3 region is CASRDLARSDTQYF. The CDR3 DNA reads as TGTGCCAGCCGGGATCTCGCACGGAGCGATACGCAGTATTTT. J is TRBJ2-3 and V is TRBV12-3 or TRBV12-4; D is perhaps TRBD2 (5 bases). This CDR3 contains 14 residues. Trimming removed 8 bases at V and 6 bases at J, with 18 bases between.

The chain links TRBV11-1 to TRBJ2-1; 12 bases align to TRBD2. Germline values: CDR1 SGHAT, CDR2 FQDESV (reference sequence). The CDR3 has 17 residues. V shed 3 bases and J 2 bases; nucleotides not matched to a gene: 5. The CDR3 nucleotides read TGTGCCAGCAGCTTTAGGCTAGCGGGAGGGCCCTACAATGAGCAGTTCTTC. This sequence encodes CASSFRLAGGPYNEQFF.

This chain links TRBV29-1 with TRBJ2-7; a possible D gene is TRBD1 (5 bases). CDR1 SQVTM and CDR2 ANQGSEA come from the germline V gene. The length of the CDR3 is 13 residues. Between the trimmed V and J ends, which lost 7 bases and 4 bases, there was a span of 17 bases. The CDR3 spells CSALSWGLYEQYF. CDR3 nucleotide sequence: TGCAGCGCCCTTTCTTGGGGCCTGTACGAGCAGTACTTC.

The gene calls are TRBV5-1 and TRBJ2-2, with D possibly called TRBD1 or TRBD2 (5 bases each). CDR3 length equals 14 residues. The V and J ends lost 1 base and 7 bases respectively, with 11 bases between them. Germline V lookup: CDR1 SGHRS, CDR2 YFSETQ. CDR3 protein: CASSLTGQSGELFF. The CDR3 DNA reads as TGCGCCAGCAGCTTGACGGGGCAAAGCGGGGAGCTGTTTTTT.

The CDR3 DNA follows: TGCAGTGCAACACCGACTAGCCTCTACAATGAGCAGTTCTTC. This codes for CSATPTSLYNEQFF. The chain carries TRBV20-1 and TRBJ2-1, with 7 positions matching TRBD2. Germline trimming cut 6 bases from V and 3 bases from J; bases unmatched to any gene: 8. Germline lookup yields CDR1 DFQATT and CDR2 SNEGSKA (reference sequence). The CDR3 is made up of 14 amino acids.

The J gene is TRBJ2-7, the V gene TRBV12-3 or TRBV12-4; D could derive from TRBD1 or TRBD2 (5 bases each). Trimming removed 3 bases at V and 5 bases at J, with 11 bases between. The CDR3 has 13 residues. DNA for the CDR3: TGTGCCAGCAGTTTTACCAGGGACCACGAGCAGTACTTC. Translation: CASSFTRDHEQYF.

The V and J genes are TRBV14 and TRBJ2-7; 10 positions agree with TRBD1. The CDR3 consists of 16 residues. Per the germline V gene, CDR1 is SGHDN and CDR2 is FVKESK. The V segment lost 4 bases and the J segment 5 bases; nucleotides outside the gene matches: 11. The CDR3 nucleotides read TGTGCCAGCAGCCTATACGTTGGGACAGGGGTCAACGAGCAGTACTTC. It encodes CASSLYVGTGVNEQYF. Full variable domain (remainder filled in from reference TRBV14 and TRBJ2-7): EAGVTQFPSHSVIEKGQTVTLRCDPISGHDNLYWYRRVMGKEIKFLLHFVKESKQDESGMPNNRFLAERTGGTYSTLKVQPAELEDSGVYFCASSLYVGTGVNEQYFGPGTRLTVT.

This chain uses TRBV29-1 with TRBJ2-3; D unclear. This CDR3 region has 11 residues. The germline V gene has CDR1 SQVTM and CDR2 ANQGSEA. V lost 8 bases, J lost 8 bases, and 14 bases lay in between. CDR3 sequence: CSILTAATQYF. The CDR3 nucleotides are TGCAGCATACTGACGGCGGCTACGCAGTATTTT.